This T cell receptor (beta chain) comes out of a study of early T cells in non-severe SARS-CoV-2 infection (dated by TCRdb to the early 2020s). For context, the study as a whole: TCR sequencing used bulk RNA from unsorted whole blood, so alpha and beta chains could not be paired.

This clonotype has more than one count but fewer than ten. Its recognized antigen is unknown. Base qualities are not at hand, and no much larger clone is one base apart. Based on the germline V gene, the CDR1 and CDR2 sequences are SQVTM and ANQGSEA. Trimming removed 3 bases from V and 1 base from J, leaving 6 bases between the germline ends. Counted from cysteine to phenylalanine, this CDR3 has 12 amino acids. This entry keeps only the CDR3 DNA: 36 bases, framed from base 1. On the study overall, not on this receptor specifically: VDJdb matching was skewed toward anti-spike CD8 responses, so virus-specific expansions were likely underestimated and private and CD4 specificities were missed.

The study was a case-control design nested within a healthcare worker cohort in London, UK, with weekly nasopharyngeal swab PCR tests and blood sampling. Healthcare workers were recruited between 23 and 31 March 2020, during the week of the UK lockdown, and were followed weekly for up to about 15 weeks. Libraries were built with 5' RACE. Sequencing was carried out with a NextSeq 500. To correct for sequencing error and PCR bias, the TCR library protocol tagged individual cDNA molecules with unique molecular identifiers. Sequencing covered both TCR alpha and beta chains, and within each sample the abundances of alpha and beta sequences were tightly co-correlated. On the authors' methods: Decombinator V4 was used to annotate the V gene, J gene and CDR3 of the TCR sequences. TCRs were defined as expanded if a significant change between any two time points was detected under a Poisson model with p below 0.0001. TCR abundances were normalised to the total number of TCRs sequenced in each sample and reported as counts per million. TRAV1-2 paired with TRAJ12, TRAJ20 or TRAJ33 defined MAIT TCRs, while TRAV10 paired with TRAJ18 defined iNKT TCRs. VDJdb, accessed 1 November 2021, was searched for CMV, EBV and SARS-CoV-2 annotated TCRs, with TCRs annotated for multiple antigens excluded. The public reads were reprocessed in TCRdb via fastp at Q25 and MiXCR, keeping in-frame beta chains. Rows with one shared CDR3 protein collapse into an entry with the most common genes and DNA. The V and J calls follow TCRdb's processing rather than the paper's. This sample is represented by 25,000 to 30,000 distinct CDR3 sequences; 5% to 6.5% of them were singletons. The top ten clonotypes cover about 0.9% of the sample.

The receptor was derived from an adult who was a healthcare worker with PCR-confirmed SARS-CoV-2 infection or an uninfected control (not recorded which). Recombination linked TRBV29-1 to TRBJ2-5, with the D gene uncertain. Source material: whole blood. The CDR3 reads as follows: CSVDRLQETQYF. The base sequence is TGCAGCGTTGACAGGCTCCAAGAGACCCAGTACTTC.